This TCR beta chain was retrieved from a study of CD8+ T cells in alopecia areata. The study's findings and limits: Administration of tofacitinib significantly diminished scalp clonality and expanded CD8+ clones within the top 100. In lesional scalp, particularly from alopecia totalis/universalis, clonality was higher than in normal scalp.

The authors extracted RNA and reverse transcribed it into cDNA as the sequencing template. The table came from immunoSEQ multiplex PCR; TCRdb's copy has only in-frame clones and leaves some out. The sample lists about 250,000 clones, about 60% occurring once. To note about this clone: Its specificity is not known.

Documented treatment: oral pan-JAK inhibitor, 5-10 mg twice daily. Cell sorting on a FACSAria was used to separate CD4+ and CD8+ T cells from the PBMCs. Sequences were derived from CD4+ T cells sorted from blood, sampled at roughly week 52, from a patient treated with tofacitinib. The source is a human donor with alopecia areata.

The DNA for the CDR3 is TGTGCCAGCAGCCCCTCCGGAGAATGGGAGACCCAGTACTTC. It yields the protein CASSPSGEWETQYF. The rearrangement joins TRBV7-2 to TRBJ2-5; D is uncertain. The CDR3 spans 14 residues. Germline CDR1 and CDR2: SGHTA and FQGNSA. Trimming took 5 bases from V and 5 from J, leaving 15 bases between them.